The 26 T cell receptor beta chains below all came from one sample that was sequenced in a study of cytomegalovirus exposure and HLA in healthy donors. Vbeta (60) and Jbeta (13) primers were used in the PCR. Only in-frame clones appear in the TCRdb table, and some are missing; sequencing was by immunoSEQ multiplex PCR. The repertoire holds about 150,000 clones, with approximately 79% as singletons. What was sequenced was PBMCs. The receptors originated from a male donor in good health and CMV-seronegative.

The rearrangement joins TRBV19 to TRBJ1-4; 10 nucleotides align to TRBD1. The V gene end was trimmed by 3 bases and the J gene end by 6 bases; junction bases not matched to a gene: 7. The CDR3 extends over 16 amino acids. Germline CDR1 LNHDA, CDR2 SQIVND (reference sequence). The CDR3 DNA follows: TGTGCCAGTAGTATTGCCCCGGGACAGGGGTATGAAAAACTGTTTTTT. Protein product: CASSIAPGQGYEKLFF.

The rearrangement joins TRBV4-3 to TRBJ2-1; 11 nucleotides match TRBD1. The junction had 9 bases not matched to a gene; V was cut back by 1 base and J by 1 base. This CDR3 contains 19 residues. Germline lookup yields CDR1 LGHNA and CDR2 YSLEER. Here the CDR3 reads CASSQVVGTGGFSYNEQFF. The CDR3 DNA is TGCGCCAGCAGCCAAGTGGTGGGGACAGGGGGTTTTTCCTACAATGAGCAGTTCTTC.

The CDR3 sequence: CASSVKQGKADTQYF. CDR3 bases: TGTGCCAGCAGCGTGAAACAGGGAAAGGCAGATACGCAGTATTTT. The chain joins TRBV5-4 to TRBJ2-3; tentative D call: TRBD1 (6 bases). The ends were cut back, 4 bases at V and 4 bases at J, with 16 bases in the middle. The CDR3 runs to 15 residues. CDR1 is SGHNT, CDR2 YYREEE, per germline (reference sequence).

The chain employs TRBV21-1 and TRBJ2-3; the table's D call of TRBD2 was not tested on the DNA. TRBV21-1 is a listed pseudogene. This CDR3 region has 16 residues. The CDR3 sequence is CASGWIGTSGTDTQYF. Here the CDR3 DNA reads TGTGCCAGCGGCTGGATCGGGACTAGCGGCACAGATACGCAGTATTTT.

The sample holds a few counts of this clone. This rearrangement joins TRBV7-2 to TRBJ2-5; D possibly corresponds to TRBD2 (6 bases). V lost 5 bases and J 5 bases, leaving 15 bases between the germline ends. This CDR3 spans 14 amino acids. Germline V gene sequence: CDR1 SGHTA, CDR2 FQGNSA. The CDR3 coding sequence is TGTGCCAGCAGCCTCGTCGGGGGTAGGGAGACCCAGTACTTC. It codes for CASSLVGGRETQYF.

In its sample, this clone was seen once. The CDR3: CASSLLGQGGTNEKLFF. The CDR3 DNA reads as TGTGCCAGCAGTTTATTAGGACAGGGCGGAACTAATGAAAAACTGTTTTTT. The chain employs TRBV27 and TRBJ1-4; 8 positions match TRBD1. V shed 1 base, J shed 1 base, and the junction held 5 bases outside the gene matches. This CDR3 region has 17 residues. CDR1 and CDR2 from the germline V gene are MNHEY and SMNVEV (reference sequence).

This clone has more than one count but fewer than ten. The chain is built from TRBV5-1 and TRBJ1-2; TRBD1 aligns across 12 bases. Germline V gives CDR1 SGHRS, CDR2 YFSETQ. The trim removed 0 bases at V and 4 bases at J, leaving 4 bases unmatched. This CDR3 is 16 amino acids long. CDR3 nucleotide sequence: TGCGCCAGCAGCTTGGAGGCGGGACAGGGGGCCTATGGCTACACCTTC. The encoded protein is CASSLEAGQGAYGYTF.

This clone came up a few times. The chain is built from TRBV7-2 and TRBJ2-3; a possible D gene is TRBD1 (5 bases). Trimming pared 4 bases from V and 0 bases from J, leaving 8 bases between. There are 14 residues in the CDR3. Germline V gene sequence: CDR1 SGHTA, CDR2 FQGNSA. In DNA form, the CDR3 reads TGTGCCAGCAGCTCCCAGGGAAGCACAGATACGCAGTATTTT. Its translation: CASSSQGSTDTQYF.

This clone was recorded only once. V is TRBV9 and J is TRBJ1-5, with 8 bases aligning to TRBD1. V gave up 0 bases and J gave up 6 bases; unmatched junction bases: 2. This CDR3 has 14 residues. Germline lookup yields CDR1 SGDLS and CDR2 YYNGEE. The CDR3 DNA reads as TGTGCCAGCAGCGTAGGGCAGGGGGCTCAGCCCCAGCATTTT. Translating gives CASSVGQGAQPQHF.

V and J are TRBV15 and TRBJ1-5, with TRBD1 matching over 7 bases. V trimming: 0 bases; J trimming: 2 bases; junction bases outside the gene matches: 4. Germline CDR1 is LNHNV and CDR2 is YYDKDF (reference sequence). The CDR3 spans 16 residues. The CDR3 DNA is TGTGCCACCAGCAGAGATTACACAGGGGGCAATCAGCCCCAGCATTTT. Its protein product is CATSRDYTGGNQPQHF.

The chain recombines TRBV6-1 with TRBJ1-5; D gene ambiguous. V dropped 2 bases and J dropped 3 bases, with 11 bases sitting between them. Germline values: CDR1 MNHNS, CDR2 SASEGT. The CDR3 consists of 15 residues. The CDR3 DNA sequence: TGTGCCAGCAGTGAATCTGGCAGGTCCAATCAGCCCCAGCATTTT. It codes for CASSESGRSNQPQHF.

This clone was seen a few times. The chain is built from TRBV6-5 and TRBJ1-1; D is unclear. From germline, CDR1 is MNHEY and CDR2 SVGAGI. V was cut by 7 bases and J by 4 bases, with 16 bases left in between. This CDR3 has 14 residues. The DNA for the CDR3 is TGTGCCAGCACCAACCCCGGGGTGGGCACTGAAGCTTTCTTT. Protein product: CASTNPGVGTEAFF.

The chain recombines TRBV7-9 with TRBJ2-4; D unclear. In germline, CDR1 is SEHNR, CDR2 FQNEAQ (reference sequence). V lost 1 base to trimming and J lost 0 bases, with 16 bases between them. The CDR3 is 18 residues long. The CDR3 is CASSLVRTEPLAKNIQYF. In DNA, the CDR3 is TGTGCCAGCAGCTTAGTTAGAACAGAGCCTCTAGCCAAAAACATTCAGTACTTC.

The genes are TRBV6-5 and TRBJ1-2, with 8 bases matching TRBD1. CDR3 length equals 13 residues. Germline trimming cut 11 bases from V and 3 bases from J; bases unmatched to any gene: 8. The germline V gene encodes CDR1 MNHEY and CDR2 SVGAGI. The CDR3 DNA reads TGTGCCGCTGTCAGGGGGCGAGACTATGGCTACACCTTC. Protein: CAAVRGRDYGYTF.

Note on this clone: At one boundary the junction diverges from the germline segment, which might be a read error. The rearrangement uses TRBV7-9 and TRBJ2-5, with 16 bases fitting TRBD2. The CDR3 covers 17 residues. Looked up from germline, CDR1 is SEHNR and CDR2 is FQNEAQ (reference sequence). CDR3 region: CSSSARGTSGGVETQYF. The CDR3 bases are TGTTCCAGCAGCGCACGAGGGACTAGCGGGGGGGTTGAGACCCAGTACTTC. Full variable domain (outside the CDR3, taken from reference TRBV7-9 and TRBJ2-5): DTGVSQNPRHKITKRGQNVTFRCDPISEHNRLYWYRQTLGQGPEFLTYFQNEAQLEKSRLLSDRFSAERPKGSFSTLEIQRTEQGDSAMYLCSSSARGTSGGVETQYFGPGTRLLVL.

The rearrangement joins TRBV5-1 to TRBJ1-1, with 9 nucleotides matching TRBD1. Per germline, CDR1 SGHRS and CDR2 YFSETQ. The V gene end was trimmed by 4 bases and the J gene end by 5 bases; junction bases not matched to a gene: 6. The CDR3 is 14 amino acids. DNA of the CDR3: TGCGCCAGCAGCGATTGGACAGGGGCGACTGAAGCTTTCTTT. Translating it yields CASSDWTGATEAFF.

V usage is TRBV5-1 and J usage is TRBJ2-7; D is possibly TRBD1 (6 bases). The V gene's germline CDR1 is SGHRS and CDR2 YFSETQ. The CDR3 is made up of 14 amino acids. The germline V and J ends were trimmed by 3 bases and 2 bases, with 12 bases remaining between them. The CDR3 here is CASSSSGTTYEQYF. The DNA of the CDR3 is TGCGCCAGCAGCTCCTCCGGGACAACCTACGAGCAGTACTTC.

The V and J genes are TRBV6-5 and TRBJ1-5, with a tentative D call TRBD1 (6 bases). Trimming removed 8 bases at V and 0 bases at J, with 14 bases between. The CDR3 length is 15 residues. CDR1 and CDR2 (germline): MNHEY, SVGAGI. The CDR3 region is CASGGQGGSNQPQHF. Here the CDR3 DNA reads TGTGCCAGCGGGGGCCAGGGCGGTAGCAATCAGCCCCAGCATTTT.

The chain joins TRBV28 to TRBJ1-3; D unresolved. Germline CDR1 reads MDHEN; CDR2 reads SYDVKM. The V end was cut by 3 bases, the J end by 7 bases, with 19 bases between. The CDR3 is 16 residues long. CDR3 DNA sequence: TGTGCCAGCAGTTTTCCAGCTCGCGGCCTGGAGAACACCATATATTTT. As protein: CASSFPARGLENTIYF.

This clone was found once. The V and J genes are TRBV5-1 and TRBJ2-7; 7 positions agree with TRBD1. Judging by the DNA end, TRBJ2-5 fits better; the J call may be wrong. The length of the CDR3 is 13 residues. Germline-derived CDR1 and CDR2 are SGHRS and YFSETQ. The CDR3 DNA reads TGCGCCAGCAGCTTTCAGGGGGTGGAGACCCAGTACTTC. This encodes CASSFQGVETQYF.

V usage is TRBV5-1 and J usage is TRBJ2-1; 7 bases are a match to TRBD2. The germline gives CDR1 SGHRS, CDR2 YFSETQ. The V segment lost 4 bases and the J segment 4 bases; nucleotides outside the gene matches: 2. The length of the CDR3 is 13 residues. The CDR3 is CASSREAYNEQFF. CDR3 coding DNA: TGCGCCAGCAGCCGGGAGGCATACAATGAGCAGTTCTTC. Based on the CDR3 plus reference TRBV5-1 and TRBJ2-1, the full variable domain is KAGVTQTPRYLIKTRGQQVTLSCSPISGHRSVSWYQQTPGQGLQFLFEYFSETQRNKGNFPGRFSGRQFSNSRSEMNVSTLELGDSALYLCASSREAYNEQFFGPGTRLTVL.

The J gene is TRBJ1-1, the V gene TRBV18, with no clear D. Germline V gives CDR1 KGHSH, CDR2 LQKENI. This CDR3 has 14 residues. Trimming shortened V by 3 bases and J by 1 base, and 9 bases separated the two germline ends. The CDR3 nucleotides are TGTGCCAGCTCACCTACCGACAAGAACACTGAAGCTTTCTTT. As protein: CASSPTDKNTEAFF.

The gene calls are TRBV19 and TRBJ1-2; 8 bases map to TRBD1. Trimming cost V 6 bases and J 5 bases; bases outside gene matches: 11. There are 15 residues in the CDR3. Germline CDR1 is LNHDA and CDR2 is SQIVND (reference sequence). The CDR3 nucleotides read TGTGCCAGTAGCCAACATCTCCGGGACAGGTATGGCTACACCTTC. Translation: CASSQHLRDRYGYTF.

This clone was picked up a small number of times. V and J are TRBV10-3 and TRBJ2-3; 10 bases agree with TRBD2. The CDR3 is 18 residues long. Germline values: CDR1 ENHRY, CDR2 SYGVKD. Trimming removed 3 bases from V and 1 base from J; junction bases left unmatched: 10. DNA of the CDR3: TGTGCCATCAGTGACCGGGGCTTTACTAGCGGGGGCACAGATACGCAGTATTTT. It yields the protein CAISDRGFTSGGTDTQYF.

The chain links TRBV9 to TRBJ1-3, with 9 bases identical to TRBD1. CDR3 size: 15 residues. CDR1 and CDR2 (germline): SGDLS, YYNGEE. The V gene end was trimmed by 0 bases and the J gene end by 3 bases; junction bases not matched to a gene: 1. This CDR3 reads CASSVGQGGGNTIYF. CDR3 nucleotides: TGTGCCAGCAGCGTAGGACAGGGGGGTGGAAACACCATATATTTT. The variable domain in full, with the rest retrieved from reference TRBV9 and TRBJ1-3, is DSGVTQTPKHLITATGQRVTLRCSPRSGDLSVYWYQQSLDQGLQFLIQYYNGEERAKGNILERFSAQQFPDLHSELNLSSLELGDSALYFCASSVGQGGGNTIYFGEGSWLTVV.

The chain recombines TRBV5-1 with TRBJ1-4, with D unresolved. The CDR3 spans 17 residues. The V gene lost 0 bases and the J gene lost 7 bases, with 19 bases spanning the gap. The germline gives CDR1 SGHRS, CDR2 YFSETQ. The CDR3 coding sequence is TGCGCCAGCAGCTTGGGCCGGGATTTTGGAATCGGTGAAAAACTGTTTTTT. It translates to CASSLGRDFGIGEKLFF.